These T cell receptor beta chains were read from a single sample in a study of cytomegalovirus exposure and HLA in healthy donors. The repertoire was sequenced with immunoSEQ multiplex PCR; TCRdb's copy has only in-frame clones and lacks some. This sample yields roughly 120,000 clones, of which 60% to 80% are seen a single time; around 5% belongs to the top ten. Sequencing was performed on PBMCs. These receptors came from a man aged 45 to 65 in good health and CMV-seropositive. The CDR3 runs from the conserved cysteine through the conserved F or W. The order of the fields is D gene, clone size, CDR3 length, J gene, V gene, CDR3 DNA, CDR3 protein. A D gene is named only where the DNA matches it firmly. A row's size may be missing; if present it is once, few, many or a size class.

d_call: .
clone_size: .
cdr3_length: 14
j_call: TRBJ1-3
v_call: TRBV7-2
cdr3_nt: TGTGCCAGCAGTTTTACCGGAACAGGGAACACCATATATTTT
cdr3_aa: CASSFTGTGNTIYF

d_call: TRBD2
clone_size: .
cdr3_length: 13
j_call: TRBJ2-7
v_call: TRBV6-6
cdr3_nt: TGTGCCAGCGGAAGCGGGAGGGCGACCGAGCAGTACTTC
cdr3_aa: CASGSGRATEQYF

d_call: .
clone_size: .
cdr3_length: 15
j_call: TRBJ1-1
v_call: TRBV28
cdr3_nt: TGTGCCAGCAGCCTCCAGGGACTAGGGCGAACTGAAGCTTTCTTT
cdr3_aa: CASSLQGLGRTEAFF

d_call: TRBD1
clone_size: .
cdr3_length: 15
j_call: TRBJ1-1
v_call: TRBV5-1
cdr3_nt: TGCGCCAGCAGCTCGACAGGGGAGGGGATCTCTGAAGCTTTCTTT
cdr3_aa: CASSSTGEGISEAFF

d_call: .
clone_size: .
cdr3_length: 16
j_call: TRBJ2-2
v_call: TRBV18
cdr3_nt: TGTGCCAGCTCACCTTCCTCGGCTAGCAGGACCGGGGAGCTGTTTTTT
cdr3_aa: CASSPSSASRTGELFF

d_call: TRBD1
clone_size: .
cdr3_length: 17
j_call: TRBJ1-1
v_call: TRBV5-4
cdr3_nt: TGTGCCAGCAGCTTGGGGGGAACAGGGGCAGGGGACACTGAAGCTTTCTTT
cdr3_aa: CASSLGGTGAGDTEAFF

d_call: TRBD1
clone_size: .
cdr3_length: 16
j_call: TRBJ1-2
v_call: TRBV5-1
cdr3_nt: TGCGCCAGCAGCTTGGAGGTCGGGACAGGGCTTAGTGGCTACACCTTC
cdr3_aa: CASSLEVGTGLSGYTF

d_call: TRBD1
clone_size: .
cdr3_length: 17
j_call: TRBJ1-5
v_call: TRBV18
cdr3_nt: TGTGCCAGCTCACCACGGGGACAGGGTGGGAGCAATCAGCCCCAGCATTTT
cdr3_aa: CASSPRGQGGSNQPQHF

d_call: TRBD1
clone_size: .
cdr3_length: 18
j_call: TRBJ2-3
v_call: TRBV5-6
cdr3_nt: TGTGCCAGCAGCTTGGTTGGTGTAGGGGGCTACCCCCAAGATACGCAGTATTTT
cdr3_aa: CASSLVGVGGYPQDTQYF

d_call: TRBD2
clone_size: .
cdr3_length: 13
j_call: TRBJ2-1
v_call: TRBV10-3
cdr3_nt: TGTGCCGTAAGGGTAGCGGGTGGGAATGAGCAGTTCTTC
cdr3_aa: CAVRVAGGNEQFF

d_call: TRBD1
clone_size: .
cdr3_length: 17
j_call: TRBJ2-7
v_call: TRBV6-1
cdr3_nt: TGTGCCAGCAGTGTGTACGCTGGGACAGGAGATACCTACGAGCAGTACTTC
cdr3_aa: CASSVYAGTGDTYEQYF

d_call: TRBD1
clone_size: .
cdr3_length: 15
j_call: TRBJ1-1
v_call: TRBV19
cdr3_nt: TGTGCCAGTAGTACAGGACAGGGGGTGAACACTGAAGCTTTCTTT
cdr3_aa: CASSTGQGVNTEAFF

d_call: .
clone_size: once
cdr3_length: 14
j_call: TRBJ2-7
v_call: TRBV5-1
cdr3_nt: TGCGCCAGCAGCCAGGACATGGGCCTCGACGAGCAGTACTTC
cdr3_aa: CASSQDMGLDEQYF

d_call: TRBD1
clone_size: .
cdr3_length: 17
j_call: TRBJ1-6
v_call: TRBV13
cdr3_nt: TGTGCCAGCAGCTTAGGCCGGTGGACAGGGGTTAATTCACCCCTCCACTTT
cdr3_aa: CASSLGRWTGVNSPLHF

d_call: TRBD2
clone_size: once
cdr3_length: 15
j_call: TRBJ2-1
v_call: TRBV13
cdr3_nt: TGTGCCAGCAGCTTGACGACTAGCCAGGGAAATGAGCAGTTCTTC
cdr3_aa: CASSLTTSQGNEQFF

d_call: .
clone_size: .
cdr3_length: 13
j_call: TRBJ1-3
v_call: TRBV5-1
cdr3_nt: TGCGCCAGCAGATCTGACACTGGAAACACCATATATTTT
cdr3_aa: CASRSDTGNTIYF

d_call: TRBD2
clone_size: .
cdr3_length: 18
j_call: TRBJ2-3
v_call: TRBV10-1
cdr3_nt: TGCGCCAGCAGTGGTCGAGCGGGGGGGGGTGCTAGCACAGATACGCAGTATTTT
cdr3_aa: CASSGRAGGGASTDTQYF

d_call: .
clone_size: .
cdr3_length: 14
j_call: TRBJ1-1
v_call: TRBV30
cdr3_nt: TGTGCCTGGAGTCAGTGGGGGCAAGGCACTGAAGCTTTCTTT
cdr3_aa: CAWSQWGQGTEAFF

d_call: TRBD1
clone_size: .
cdr3_length: 16
j_call: TRBJ1-2
v_call: TRBV18
cdr3_nt: TGTGCCAGCTCACTACCCGGGACAGAAGCTAACTATGGCTACACCTTC
cdr3_aa: CASSLPGTEANYGYTF

d_call: .
clone_size: .
cdr3_length: 15
j_call: TRBJ1-1
v_call: TRBV7-9
cdr3_nt: TGTGCCAGCAGCCCGGGAGAGGCGAGAGTCACTGAAGCTTTCTTT
cdr3_aa: CASSPGEARVTEAFF

d_call: .
clone_size: medium-sized
cdr3_length: 15
j_call: TRBJ2-7
v_call: TRBV6-1
cdr3_nt: TGTGCCAGCAGTGAACAAGTCGACAGCTCCTACGAGCAGTACTTC
cdr3_aa: CASSEQVDSSYEQYF

d_call: TRBD1
clone_size: .
cdr3_length: 16
j_call: TRBJ1-4
v_call: TRBV4-2
cdr3_nt: TGTGCCAGCAGCCTCCGGGAGGGGGCGCTGGGTGAAAAACTGTTTTTT
cdr3_aa: CASSLREGALGEKLFF

d_call: .
clone_size: once
cdr3_length: 15
j_call: TRBJ2-7
v_call: TRBV7-2
cdr3_nt: TGTGCCAGCAGCTTAGCGCTCACTAGATTAGGGGAGCAGTACTTC
cdr3_aa: CASSLALTRLGEQYF

d_call: .
clone_size: .
cdr3_length: 14
j_call: TRBJ1-6
v_call: TRBV7-2
cdr3_nt: TGTGCCAGCAGCGCACATTCCCGGGGGTCACCCCTCCACTTT
cdr3_aa: CASSAHSRGSPLHF

d_call: .
clone_size: .
cdr3_length: 15
j_call: TRBJ1-1
v_call: TRBV6-6
cdr3_nt: TGTGCCAGCAGTTACAAAGAGGGTTGGAACACTGAAGCTTTCTTT
cdr3_aa: CASSYKEGWNTEAFF

d_call: .
clone_size: .
cdr3_length: 15
j_call: TRBJ2-5
v_call: TRBV5-6
cdr3_nt: TGTGCCAGCAGCTTGCCAGGGGTTTTAGGGGAGACCCAGTACTTC
cdr3_aa: CASSLPGVLGETQYF

d_call: .
clone_size: .
cdr3_length: 15
j_call: TRBJ1-1
v_call: TRBV6-5
cdr3_nt: TGTGCCAGCAACCCTGAGTGGGGAAGGGAGACTGAAGCTTTCTTT
cdr3_aa: CASNPEWGRETEAFF

d_call: TRBD2
clone_size: .
cdr3_length: 16
j_call: TRBJ2-3
v_call: TRBV7-2
cdr3_nt: TGTGCCAGCAGCTTATTCATGGCGGGAGGGAGAGATACGCAGTATTTT
cdr3_aa: CASSLFMAGGRDTQYF

d_call: .
clone_size: few
cdr3_length: 15
j_call: TRBJ2-7
v_call: TRBV5-1
cdr3_nt: TGCGCCAGCAGCCCCGGACAGCGACAGAGGGACGAGCAGTACTTC
cdr3_aa: CASSPGQRQRDEQYF

d_call: .
clone_size: few
cdr3_length: 12
j_call: TRBJ2-5
v_call: TRBV7-7
cdr3_nt: TGTGCCAGCAGCTCCCAGGGGCCGATTCAGTACTTC
cdr3_aa: CASSSQGPIQYF

d_call: TRBD1
clone_size: .
cdr3_length: 16
j_call: TRBJ1-2
v_call: TRBV5-4
cdr3_nt: TGTGCCAGCAGCTTGGCCGGGCGGGCAGGGGGTAATGGCTACACCTTC
cdr3_aa: CASSLAGRAGGNGYTF

d_call: TRBD1
clone_size: .
cdr3_length: 12
j_call: TRBJ2-5
v_call: TRBV30
cdr3_nt: TGTGCCTGGAGTGTACAGGGGGAGACCCAGTACTTC
cdr3_aa: CAWSVQGETQYF

d_call: .
clone_size: .
cdr3_length: 15
j_call: TRBJ2-7
v_call: TRBV15
cdr3_nt: TGTGCCACCAGCAGAGAGGCAGGGCTAGCCTACGAGCAGTACTTC
cdr3_aa: CATSREAGLAYEQYF

d_call: TRBD1
clone_size: .
cdr3_length: 15
j_call: TRBJ2-7
v_call: TRBV7-9
cdr3_nt: TGTGCCAGCAGCCCGTGGGACAGGGGCACACGGGAGCAGTACTTC
cdr3_aa: CASSPWDRGTREQYF

d_call: .
clone_size: .
cdr3_length: 13
j_call: TRBJ1-5
v_call: TRBV27
cdr3_nt: TGTGCCAGCAGGGAAGAGGGCAATCAGCCCCAGCATTTT
cdr3_aa: CASREEGNQPQHF

d_call: .
clone_size: .
cdr3_length: 14
j_call: TRBJ2-7
v_call: TRBV18
cdr3_nt: TGTGCCAGCTCACCACCGAGCCAGGCGTACGAGCAGTACTTC
cdr3_aa: CASSPPSQAYEQYF

d_call: TRBD1
clone_size: .
cdr3_length: 16
j_call: TRBJ1-1
v_call: TRBV6-6
cdr3_nt: TGTGCCAGCAGTGTGGGACAGACCGTCGCGAACACTGAAGCTTTCTTT
cdr3_aa: CASSVGQTVANTEAFF

d_call: TRBD2
clone_size: .
cdr3_length: 16
j_call: TRBJ2-2
v_call: TRBV7-6
cdr3_nt: TGTGCCAGCAGCTCCCTGGGAGCGGGGGGGACCGGGGAGCTGTTTTTT
cdr3_aa: CASSSLGAGGTGELFF

d_call: .
clone_size: .
cdr3_length: 15
j_call: TRBJ1-1
v_call: TRBV7-9
cdr3_nt: TGTGCCAGCAGCCCTAGGACCGCAGGGTGGGCTGAAGCTTTCTTT
cdr3_aa: CASSPRTAGWAEAFF

d_call: .
clone_size: few
cdr3_length: 13
j_call: TRBJ1-5
v_call: TRBV30
cdr3_nt: TGTGCCGGGGGGGGCAACTACAATCAGCCCCAGCATTTT
cdr3_aa: CAGGGNYNQPQHF